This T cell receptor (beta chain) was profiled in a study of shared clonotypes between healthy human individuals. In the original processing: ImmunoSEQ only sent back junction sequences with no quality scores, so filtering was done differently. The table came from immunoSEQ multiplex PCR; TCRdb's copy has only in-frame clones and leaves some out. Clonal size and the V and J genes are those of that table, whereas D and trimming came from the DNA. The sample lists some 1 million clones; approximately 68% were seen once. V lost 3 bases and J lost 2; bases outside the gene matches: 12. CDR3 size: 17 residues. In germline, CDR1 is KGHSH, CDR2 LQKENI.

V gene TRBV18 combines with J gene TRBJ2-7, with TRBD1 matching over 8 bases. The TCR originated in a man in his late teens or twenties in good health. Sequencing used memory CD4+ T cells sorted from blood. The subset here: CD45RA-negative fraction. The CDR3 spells CASSPRVSGGLTYEQYF. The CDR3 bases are TGTGCCAGCTCACCGAGGGTTTCAGGGGGCCTCACCTACGAGCAGTACTTC.